A selection of T cell receptor beta chains follows, all from one sample in a study of T cells in Graves' hyperthyroidism and ophthalmopathy. One entry per CDR3 protein, called by TCRdb with MiXCR from the multiplex PCR reads. This sample has fewer than 900,000 distinct CDR3 sequences, with 16% found just once. Sequencing used blood. These receptors originate from a man aged 18 to 30 with Graves' hyperthyroidism. The conserved cysteine and the conserved F or W are not part of the CDR3 here. The order of the fields is V gene, CDR3 protein.

V: TRBV28; CDR3: ASSLGWSGTSGRARLQETQY
V: TRBV6-1; CDR3: ASSEGIGSIQEQY
V: TRBV3-1; CDR3: ASSKRLAVYQETQY
V: TRBV6-1; CDR3: ASSSTGLADTQY
V: TRBV28; CDR3: ASSHPLEGAF
V: TRBV29-1; CDR3: SVGRQNRHEQY
V: TRBV27; CDR3: ASSHVSSYNEQF
V: TRBV3-1; CDR3: ASSQGRDRGNQPQH
V: TRBV12-3/TRBV12-4; CDR3: ASMLPGLGHNGGEQF
V: TRBV2; CDR3: ASRGGTSGNYEQY
V: TRBV10-3; CDR3: AISGADRGYEQY
V: TRBV28; CDR3: ASSFPGDYNEQF
V: TRBV7-9; CDR3: ASSLEAGRYGYT
V: TRBV10-3; CDR3: AISEHGTSLDTQY
V: TRBV30; CDR3: AWSPDGRNYGYT
V: TRBV9; CDR3: ASSPLGQDGNTIY
V: TRBV2; CDR3: ASSVGTGVYEQY
V: TRBV12-3/TRBV12-4; CDR3: ASSLVGVYTEAF
V: TRBV19; CDR3: ASTLTQGNGGTEAF
V: TRBV9; CDR3: ASSVEDTGELF
V: TRBV9; CDR3: ASSVQQAGASGELF
V: TRBV28; CDR3: ASSPSVRGIQETQY
V: TRBV12-3/TRBV12-4; CDR3: ASSLAGTLTGELF
V: TRBV27; CDR3: ASSPLPRQYNEQF
V: TRBV28; CDR3: ASSFGQGRANVLT
V: TRBV27; CDR3: ASSARPPRGNQPQH
V: TRBV19; CDR3: ASSISGQETQY
V: TRBV3-1; CDR3: ASSQARGSFWPQH
V: TRBV30; CDR3: AWSARSVGNYGYT
V: TRBV6-1; CDR3: ASAGLQGYEQY
V: TRBV7-9; CDR3: ASSPIRASDGYT
V: TRBV7-9; CDR3: ASSAEVETQY
V: TRBV14; CDR3: ASSRAPHPYEQY
V: TRBV10-3; CDR3: AIGGTATDTQY
V: TRBV6-2/TRBV6-3; CDR3: ASSGLIVGNEQF
V: TRBV4-2; CDR3: ASSQDRHQGRPQH